This T cell receptor beta chain appears in the sequencing data of a study of blood T cell repertoires in COVID-19. TCRdb's copy holds only in-frame clones and misses some; the assay was immunoSEQ multiplex PCR. This sample carries about 160,000 clones, approximately 95% of them seen once, and the ten largest clones take roughly 2%. The CDR3 runs 16 residues. The J segment lost 3 bases and the V segment lost 0 bases, leaving 4 bases of the junction unmatched. Germline values: CDR1 SGHTA, CDR2 FQGNSA. This TCR derives from a woman aged 55 to 70 with COVID-19, enrolled during active disease. This rearrangement joins TRBV7-2 to TRBJ2-5, with TRBD2 identical over 10 bases. Specimen: peripheral blood. The CDR3 loop reads CASSLAASGGEETQYF. In DNA, the CDR3 is TGTGCCAGCAGCTTAGCCGCTAGCGGGGGAGAAGAGACCCAGTACTTC.